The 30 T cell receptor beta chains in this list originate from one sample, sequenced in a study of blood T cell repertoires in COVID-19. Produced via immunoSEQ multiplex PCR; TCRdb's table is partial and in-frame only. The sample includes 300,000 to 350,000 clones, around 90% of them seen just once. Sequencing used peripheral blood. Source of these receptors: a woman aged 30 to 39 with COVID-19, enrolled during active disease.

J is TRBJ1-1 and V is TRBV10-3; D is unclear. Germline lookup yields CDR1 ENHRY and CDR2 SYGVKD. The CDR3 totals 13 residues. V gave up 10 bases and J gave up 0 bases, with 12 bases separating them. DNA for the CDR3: TGTGCCACTAGGGAGTTCATGAACACTGAAGCTTTCTTT. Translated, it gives CATREFMNTEAFF.

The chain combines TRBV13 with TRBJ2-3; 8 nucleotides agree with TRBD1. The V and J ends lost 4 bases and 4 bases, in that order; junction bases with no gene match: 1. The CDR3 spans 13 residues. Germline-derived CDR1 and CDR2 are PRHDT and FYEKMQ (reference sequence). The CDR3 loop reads CASSSDRADTQYF. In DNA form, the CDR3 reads TGTGCCAGCAGCTCGGACAGGGCAGATACGCAGTATTTT.

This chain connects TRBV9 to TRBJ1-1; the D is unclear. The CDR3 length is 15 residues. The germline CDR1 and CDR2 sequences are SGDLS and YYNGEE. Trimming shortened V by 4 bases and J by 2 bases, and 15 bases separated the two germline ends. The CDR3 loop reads CASSPIGVGNTEAFF. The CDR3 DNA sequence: TGTGCCAGCAGCCCCATCGGGGTGGGTAACACTGAAGCTTTCTTT.

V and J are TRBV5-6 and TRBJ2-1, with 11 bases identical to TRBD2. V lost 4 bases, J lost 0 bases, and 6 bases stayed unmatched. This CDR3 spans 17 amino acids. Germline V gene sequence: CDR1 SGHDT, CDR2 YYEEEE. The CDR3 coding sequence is TGTGCCAGCAGCGGCGGACTAGCGGGCTTCTCCTACAATGAGCAGTTCTTC. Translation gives CASSGGLAGFSYNEQFF.

The CDR3 region has the DNA TGTGCCAGCACCAACCCCCGTTCCGGTGAGCAGTTCTTC. This sequence encodes CASTNPRSGEQFF. J is TRBJ2-1 and V is TRBV6-5; D gene uncertain. The CDR3 runs to 13 residues. Germline V CDR1 and CDR2: MNHEY, SVGAGI. The ends were cut back, 7 bases at V and 9 bases at J, with 16 bases in the middle.

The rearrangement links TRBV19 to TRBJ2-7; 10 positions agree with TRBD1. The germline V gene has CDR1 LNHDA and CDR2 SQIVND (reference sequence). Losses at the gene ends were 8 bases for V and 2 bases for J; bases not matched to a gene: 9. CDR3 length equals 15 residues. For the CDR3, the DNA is TGTGCCAGTCGGCCCGCGGGACAGGGGACCTACGAGCAGTACTTC. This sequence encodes CASRPAGQGTYEQYF.

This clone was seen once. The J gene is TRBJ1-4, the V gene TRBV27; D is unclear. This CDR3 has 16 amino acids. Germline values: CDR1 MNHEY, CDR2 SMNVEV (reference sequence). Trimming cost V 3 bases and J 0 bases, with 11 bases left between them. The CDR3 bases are TGTGCCAGCAGTTTTGGACTCCTCACAACTAATGAAAAACTGTTTTTT. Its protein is CASSFGLLTTNEKLFF.

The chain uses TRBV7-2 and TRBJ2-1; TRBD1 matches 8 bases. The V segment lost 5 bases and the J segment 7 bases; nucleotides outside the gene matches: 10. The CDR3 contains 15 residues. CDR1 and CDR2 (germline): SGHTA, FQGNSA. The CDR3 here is CASSTPTGAGNEQFF. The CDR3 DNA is TGTGCCAGCAGCACCCCGACAGGGGCTGGTAATGAGCAGTTCTTC.

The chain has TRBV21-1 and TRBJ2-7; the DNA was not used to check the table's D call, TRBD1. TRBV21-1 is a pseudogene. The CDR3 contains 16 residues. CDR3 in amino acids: CASSKKWGPGPYEQYF. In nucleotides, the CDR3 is TGTGCCAGCAGCAAAAAATGGGGGCCAGGGCCCTACGAGCAGTACTTC.

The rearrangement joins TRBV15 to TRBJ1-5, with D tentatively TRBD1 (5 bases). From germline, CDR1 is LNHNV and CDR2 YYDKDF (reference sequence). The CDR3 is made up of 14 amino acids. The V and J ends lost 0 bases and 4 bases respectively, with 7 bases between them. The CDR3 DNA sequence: TGTGCCACCAGCAGAGACGGGGGAAATCAGCCCCAGCATTTT. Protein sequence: CATSRDGGNQPQHF.

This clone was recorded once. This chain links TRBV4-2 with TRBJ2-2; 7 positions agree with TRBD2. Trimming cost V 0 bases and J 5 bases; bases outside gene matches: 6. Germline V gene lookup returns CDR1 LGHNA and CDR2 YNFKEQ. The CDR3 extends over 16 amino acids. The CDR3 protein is CASSQDGRELTGELFF. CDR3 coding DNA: TGTGCCAGCAGCCAAGATGGGAGGGAGTTAACCGGGGAGCTGTTTTTT.

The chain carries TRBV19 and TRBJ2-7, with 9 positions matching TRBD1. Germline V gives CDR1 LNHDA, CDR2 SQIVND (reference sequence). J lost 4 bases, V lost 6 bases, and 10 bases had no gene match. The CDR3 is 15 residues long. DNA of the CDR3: TGTGCCAGTAGCCCCCCGGGACAGGGAAGGTACGAGCAGTACTTC. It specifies CASSPPGQGRYEQYF.

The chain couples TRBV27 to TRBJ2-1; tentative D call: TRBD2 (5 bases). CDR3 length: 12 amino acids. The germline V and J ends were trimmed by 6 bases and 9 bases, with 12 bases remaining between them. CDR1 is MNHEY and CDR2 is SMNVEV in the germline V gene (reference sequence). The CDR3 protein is CASSITGSEQFF. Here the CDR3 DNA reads TGTGCCAGCAGCATCACTGGGAGTGAGCAGTTCTTC.

The CDR3 DNA reads TGTGCCAGCAGCTTAGATAGTTCCTACAATGAGCAGTTCTTC. As protein: CASSLDSSYNEQFF. The chain carries TRBV11-2 and TRBJ2-1; D is unclear. The CDR3 runs to 14 residues. Germline CDR1 SGHAT, CDR2 FQNNGV. The germline V and J ends were trimmed by 0 bases and 1 base, with 4 bases remaining between them.

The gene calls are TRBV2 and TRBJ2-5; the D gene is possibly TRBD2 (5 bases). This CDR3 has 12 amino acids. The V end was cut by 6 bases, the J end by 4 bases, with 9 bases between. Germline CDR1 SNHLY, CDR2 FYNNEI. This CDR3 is CASRLVGETQYF. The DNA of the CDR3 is TGTGCCAGCAGACTAGTCGGAGAGACCCAGTACTTC.

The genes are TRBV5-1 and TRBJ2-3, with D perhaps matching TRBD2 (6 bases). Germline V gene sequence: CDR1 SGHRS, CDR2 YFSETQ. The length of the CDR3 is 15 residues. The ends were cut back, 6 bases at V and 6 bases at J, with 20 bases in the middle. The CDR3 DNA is TGCGCCAGCAACCTCCTTGGGGGGAAATATGATACGCAGTATTTT. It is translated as CASNLLGGKYDTQYF.

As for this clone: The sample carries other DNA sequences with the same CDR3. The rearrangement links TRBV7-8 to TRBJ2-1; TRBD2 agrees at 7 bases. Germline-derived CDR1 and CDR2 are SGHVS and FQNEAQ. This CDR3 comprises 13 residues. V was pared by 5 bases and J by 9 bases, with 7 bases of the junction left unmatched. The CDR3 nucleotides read TGTGCCAGCAGCCCGGGACCGGGAGGTGAGCAGTTCTTC. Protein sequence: CASSPGPGGEQFF.

CDR3 region: CASSLGAISSYEQYF. The CDR3 DNA is TGTGCCAGCAGCTTGGGGGCTATCAGCTCCTACGAGCAGTACTTC. This chain uses TRBV7-9 with TRBJ2-7, with D possibly being TRBD1 (6 bases). Germline V gene data show CDR1 as SEHNR and CDR2 as FQNEAQ (reference sequence). The CDR3 extends over 15 amino acids. The V gene lost 3 bases and the J gene lost 0 bases, with 12 bases spanning the gap.

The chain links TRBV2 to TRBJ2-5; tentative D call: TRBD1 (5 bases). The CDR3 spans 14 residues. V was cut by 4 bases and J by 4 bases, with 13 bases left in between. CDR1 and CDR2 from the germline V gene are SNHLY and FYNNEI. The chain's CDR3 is CASSVTYRTETQYF. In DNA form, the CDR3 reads TGTGCCAGCAGTGTAACCTACAGGACAGAGACCCAGTACTTC.

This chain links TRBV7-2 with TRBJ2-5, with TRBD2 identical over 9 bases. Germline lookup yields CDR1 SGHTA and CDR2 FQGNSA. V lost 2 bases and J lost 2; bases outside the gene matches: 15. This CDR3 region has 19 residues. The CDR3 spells CASSLRGLAGPRGQETQYF. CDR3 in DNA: TGTGCCAGCAGCTTACGGGGGCTAGCGGGACCCAGGGGGCAAGAGACCCAGTACTTC.

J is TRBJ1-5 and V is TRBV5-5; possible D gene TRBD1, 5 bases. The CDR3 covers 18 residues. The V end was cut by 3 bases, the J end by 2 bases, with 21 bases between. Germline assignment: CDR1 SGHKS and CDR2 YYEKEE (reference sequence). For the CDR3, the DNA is TGTGCCAGCAGCTCATCCGCCCCTGACAGCGAGCGCAATCAGCCCCAGCATTTT. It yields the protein CASSSSAPDSERNQPQHF. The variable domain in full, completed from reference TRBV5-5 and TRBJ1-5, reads DAGVTQSPTHLIKTRGQQVTLRCSPISGHKSVSWYQQVLGQGPQFIFQYYEKEERGRGNFPDRFSARQFPNYSSELNVNALLLGDSALYLCASSSSAPDSERNQPQHFGDGTRLSIL.

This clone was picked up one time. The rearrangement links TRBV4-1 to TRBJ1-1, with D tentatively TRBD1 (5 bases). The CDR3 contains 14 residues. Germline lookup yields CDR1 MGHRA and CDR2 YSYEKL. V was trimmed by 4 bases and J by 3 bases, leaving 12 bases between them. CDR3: CASSPLPGDTEAFF. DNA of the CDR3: TGCGCCAGCAGCCCTCTCCCGGGGGACACTGAAGCTTTCTTT.

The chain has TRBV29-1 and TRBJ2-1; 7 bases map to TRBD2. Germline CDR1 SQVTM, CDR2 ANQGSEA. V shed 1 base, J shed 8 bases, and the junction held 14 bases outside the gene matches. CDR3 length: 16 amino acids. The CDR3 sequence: CSVEVFTGGGRYEQFF. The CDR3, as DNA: TGCAGCGTTGAAGTCTTCACGGGAGGCGGGCGATATGAGCAGTTCTTC.

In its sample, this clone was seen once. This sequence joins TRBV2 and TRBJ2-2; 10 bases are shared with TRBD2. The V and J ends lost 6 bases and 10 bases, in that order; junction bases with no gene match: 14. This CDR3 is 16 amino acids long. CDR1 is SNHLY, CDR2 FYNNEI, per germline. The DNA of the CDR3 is TGTGCCAGCAGGTCCCTAGCGGGAGCGTTTCCCGCGGAGCTGTTTTTT. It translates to CASRSLAGAFPAELFF.

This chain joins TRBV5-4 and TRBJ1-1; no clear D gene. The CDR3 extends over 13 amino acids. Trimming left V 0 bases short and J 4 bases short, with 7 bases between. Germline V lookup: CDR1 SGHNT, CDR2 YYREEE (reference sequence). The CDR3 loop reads CASSLEGGTEAFF. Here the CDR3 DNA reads TGTGCCAGCAGCTTGGAGGGAGGCACTGAAGCTTTCTTT.

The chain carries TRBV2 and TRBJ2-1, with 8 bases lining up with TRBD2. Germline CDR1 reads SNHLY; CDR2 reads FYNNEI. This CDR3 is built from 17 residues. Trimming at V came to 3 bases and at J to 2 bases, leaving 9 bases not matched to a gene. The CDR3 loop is CASSDGGPGLAYNEQFF. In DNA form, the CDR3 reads TGTGCCAGCAGTGATGGTGGCCCGGGACTAGCCTACAATGAGCAGTTCTTC.

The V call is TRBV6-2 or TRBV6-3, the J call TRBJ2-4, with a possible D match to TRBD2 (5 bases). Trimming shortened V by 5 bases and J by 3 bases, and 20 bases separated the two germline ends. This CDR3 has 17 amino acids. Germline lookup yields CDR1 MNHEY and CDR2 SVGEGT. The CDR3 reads CASSKELASLVKNIQYF. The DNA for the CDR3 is TGTGCCAGCAGTAAGGAATTAGCTTCACTAGTCAAAAACATTCAGTACTTC.

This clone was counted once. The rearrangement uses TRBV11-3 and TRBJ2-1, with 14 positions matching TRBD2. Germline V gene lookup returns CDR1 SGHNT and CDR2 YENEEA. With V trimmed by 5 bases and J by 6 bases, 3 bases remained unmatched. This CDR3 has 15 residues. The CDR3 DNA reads TGTGCCAGCAGCGAGGGACTAGCGGGAGTCAATGAGCAGTTCTTC. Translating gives CASSEGLAGVNEQFF. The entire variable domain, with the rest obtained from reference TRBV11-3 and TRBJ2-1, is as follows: EAGVVQSPRYKIIEKKQPVAFWCNPISGHNTLYWYLQNLGQGPELLIRYENEEAVDDSQLPKDRFSAERLKGVDSTLKIQPAELGDSAVYLCASSEGLAGVNEQFFGPGTRLTVL.

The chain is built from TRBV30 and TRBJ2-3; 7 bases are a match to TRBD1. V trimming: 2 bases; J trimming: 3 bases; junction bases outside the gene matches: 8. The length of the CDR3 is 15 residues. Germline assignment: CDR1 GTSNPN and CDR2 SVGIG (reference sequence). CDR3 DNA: TGTGCCTGGAGTAGTAGAGGGGGCGAGACAGATACGCAGTATTTT. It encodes CAWSSRGGETDTQYF.

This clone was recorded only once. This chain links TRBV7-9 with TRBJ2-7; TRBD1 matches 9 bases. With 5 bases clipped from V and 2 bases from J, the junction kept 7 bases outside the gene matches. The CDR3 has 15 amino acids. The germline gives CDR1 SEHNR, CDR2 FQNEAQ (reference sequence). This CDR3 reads CASSPGTGNAYEQYF. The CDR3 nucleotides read TGTGCCAGCAGCCCTGGGACAGGGAATGCCTACGAGCAGTACTTC.